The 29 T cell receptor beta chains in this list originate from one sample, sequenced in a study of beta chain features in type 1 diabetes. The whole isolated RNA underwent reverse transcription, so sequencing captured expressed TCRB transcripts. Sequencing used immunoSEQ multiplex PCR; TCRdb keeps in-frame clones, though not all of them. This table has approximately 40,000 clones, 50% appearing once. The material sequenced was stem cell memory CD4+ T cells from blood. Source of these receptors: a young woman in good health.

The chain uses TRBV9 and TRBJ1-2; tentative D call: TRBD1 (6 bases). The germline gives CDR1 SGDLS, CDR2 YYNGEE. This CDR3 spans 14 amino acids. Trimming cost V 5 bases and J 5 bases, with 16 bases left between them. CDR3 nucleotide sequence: TGTGCCAGCAGAGGTACAGGGTTTGGGTATGGCTACACCTTC. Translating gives CASRGTGFGYGYTF.

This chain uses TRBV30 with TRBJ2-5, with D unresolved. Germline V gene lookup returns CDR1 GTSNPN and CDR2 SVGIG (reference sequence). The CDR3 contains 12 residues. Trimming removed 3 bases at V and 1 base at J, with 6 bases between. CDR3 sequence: CAWSSTQETQYF. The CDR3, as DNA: TGTGCCTGGAGCTCTACCCAAGAGACCCAGTACTTC.

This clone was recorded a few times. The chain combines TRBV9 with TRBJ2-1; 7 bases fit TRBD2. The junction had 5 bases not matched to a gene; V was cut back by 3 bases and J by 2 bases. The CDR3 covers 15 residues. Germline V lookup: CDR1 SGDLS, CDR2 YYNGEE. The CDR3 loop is CASSASSGAYNEQFF. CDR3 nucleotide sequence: TGTGCCAGCAGCGCATCTAGCGGAGCCTACAATGAGCAGTTCTTC.

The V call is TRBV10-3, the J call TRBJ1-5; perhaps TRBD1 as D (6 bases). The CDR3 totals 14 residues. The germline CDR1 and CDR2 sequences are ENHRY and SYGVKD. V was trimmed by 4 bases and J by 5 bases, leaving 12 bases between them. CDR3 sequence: CAISGGGKDQPQHF. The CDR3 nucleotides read TGTGCCATCAGTGGAGGGGGTAAGGATCAGCCCCAGCATTTT.

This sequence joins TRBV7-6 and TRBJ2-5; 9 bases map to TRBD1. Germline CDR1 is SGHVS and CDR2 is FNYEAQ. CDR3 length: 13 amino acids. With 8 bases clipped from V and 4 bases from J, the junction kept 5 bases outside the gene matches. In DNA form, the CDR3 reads TGTGCCAGCGGACTGACAGGGGGAGAGACCCAGTACTTC. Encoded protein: CASGLTGGETQYF.

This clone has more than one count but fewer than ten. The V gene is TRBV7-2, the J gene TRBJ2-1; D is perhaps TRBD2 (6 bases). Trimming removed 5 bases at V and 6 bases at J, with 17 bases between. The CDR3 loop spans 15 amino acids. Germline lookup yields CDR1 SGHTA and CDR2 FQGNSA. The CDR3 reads CASSRAPPGANEQFF. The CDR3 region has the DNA TGTGCCAGCAGCCGGGCCCCCCCGGGAGCCAATGAGCAGTTCTTC.

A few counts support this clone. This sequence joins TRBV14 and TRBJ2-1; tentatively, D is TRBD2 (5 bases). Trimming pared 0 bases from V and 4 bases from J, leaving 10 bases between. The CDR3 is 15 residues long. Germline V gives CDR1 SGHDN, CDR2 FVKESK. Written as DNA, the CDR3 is TGTGCCAGCAGCCAAGACCCAGGACTTTACAATGAGCAGTTCTTC. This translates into CASSQDPGLYNEQFF.

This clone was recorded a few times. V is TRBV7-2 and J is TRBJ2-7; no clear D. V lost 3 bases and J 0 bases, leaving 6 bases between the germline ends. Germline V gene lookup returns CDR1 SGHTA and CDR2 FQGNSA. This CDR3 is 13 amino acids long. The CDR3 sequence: CASSFGRSYEQYF. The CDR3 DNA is TGTGCCAGCAGCTTTGGGCGCTCCTACGAGCAGTACTTC.

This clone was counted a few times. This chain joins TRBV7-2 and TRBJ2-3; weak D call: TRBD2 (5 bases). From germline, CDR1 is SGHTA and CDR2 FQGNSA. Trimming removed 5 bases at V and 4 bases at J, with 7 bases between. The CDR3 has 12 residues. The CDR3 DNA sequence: TGTGCCAGCAGCGTGGGAGCAGATACGCAGTATTTT. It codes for CASSVGADTQYF. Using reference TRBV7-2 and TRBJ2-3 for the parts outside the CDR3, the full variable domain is GAGVSQSPSNKVTEKGKDVELRCDPISGHTALYWYRQSLGQGLEFLIYFQGNSAPDKSGLPSDRFSAERTGGSVSTLTIQRTQQEDSAVYLCASSVGADTQYFGPGTRLTVL.

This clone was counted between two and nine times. The CDR3: CASSYLGGTEAFF. CDR3 sequence (DNA): TGTGCCAGCAGTTACCTGGGGGGCACTGAAGCTTTCTTT. The V and J genes are TRBV6-6 and TRBJ1-1; possibly TRBD1 for D (5 bases). Germline V CDR1 and CDR2: MNHNY, SVGAGI (reference sequence). The CDR3 has 13 amino acids. V was cut by 2 bases and J by 4 bases, with 8 bases left in between.

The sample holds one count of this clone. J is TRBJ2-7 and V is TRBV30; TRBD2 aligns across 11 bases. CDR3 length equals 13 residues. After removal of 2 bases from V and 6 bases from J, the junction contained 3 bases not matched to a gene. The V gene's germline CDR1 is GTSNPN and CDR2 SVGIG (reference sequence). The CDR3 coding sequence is TGTGCCTGGAGTATACTAGCGGGAGTCGAGCAGTACTTC. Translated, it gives CAWSILAGVEQYF.

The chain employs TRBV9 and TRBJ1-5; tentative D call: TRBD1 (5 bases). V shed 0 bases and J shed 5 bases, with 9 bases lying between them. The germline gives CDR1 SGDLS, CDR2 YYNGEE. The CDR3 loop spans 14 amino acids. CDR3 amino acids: CASSVDGGYQPQHF. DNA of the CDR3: TGTGCCAGCAGCGTAGACGGGGGGTATCAGCCCCAGCATTTT.

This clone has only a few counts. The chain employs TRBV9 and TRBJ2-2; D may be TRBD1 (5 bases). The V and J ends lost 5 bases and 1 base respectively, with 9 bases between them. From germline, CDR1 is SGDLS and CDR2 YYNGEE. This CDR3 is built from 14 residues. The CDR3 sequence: CASRPTENTGELFF. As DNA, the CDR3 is TGTGCCAGCAGACCGACAGAGAACACCGGGGAGCTGTTTTTT.

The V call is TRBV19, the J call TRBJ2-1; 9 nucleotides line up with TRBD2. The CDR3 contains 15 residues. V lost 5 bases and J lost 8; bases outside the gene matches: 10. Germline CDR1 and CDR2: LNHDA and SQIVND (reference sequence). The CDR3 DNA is TGTGCCAGTAGTTCCCAACCGGGACTAGCCGATGAGCAGTTCTTC. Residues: CASSSQPGLADEQFF.

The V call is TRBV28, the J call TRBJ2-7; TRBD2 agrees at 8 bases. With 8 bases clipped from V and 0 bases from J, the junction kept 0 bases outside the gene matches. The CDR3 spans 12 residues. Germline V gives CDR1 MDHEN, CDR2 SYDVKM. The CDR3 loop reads CASGTSSYEQYF. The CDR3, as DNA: TGTGCCAGCGGGACTAGCTCCTACGAGCAGTACTTC.

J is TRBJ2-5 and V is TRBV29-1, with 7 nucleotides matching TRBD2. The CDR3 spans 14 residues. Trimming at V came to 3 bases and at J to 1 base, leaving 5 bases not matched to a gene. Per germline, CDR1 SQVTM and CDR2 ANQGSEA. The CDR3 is CSVESGTIQETQYF. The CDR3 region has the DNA TGCAGCGTTGAGAGCGGGACCATCCAAGAGACCCAGTACTTC.

The CDR3 DNA follows: TGTGCCAGCAGCGAGATCGGTCGGCGGGGAGAGACCCAGTACTTC. Its translation: CASSEIGRRGETQYF. This chain connects TRBV11-3 to TRBJ2-5; D is possibly TRBD2 (6 bases). Trimming took 5 bases from V and 4 from J, leaving 17 bases between them. This CDR3 is 15 amino acids long. Germline CDR1 SGHNT, CDR2 YENEEA.

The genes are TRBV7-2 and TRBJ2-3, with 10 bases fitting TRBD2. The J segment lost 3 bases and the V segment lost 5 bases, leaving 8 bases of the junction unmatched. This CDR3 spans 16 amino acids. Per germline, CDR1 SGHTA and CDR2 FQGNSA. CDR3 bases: TGTGCCAGCAGCCGGGCTAGCGGGAGTATGACAGATACGCAGTATTTT. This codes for CASSRASGSMTDTQYF.

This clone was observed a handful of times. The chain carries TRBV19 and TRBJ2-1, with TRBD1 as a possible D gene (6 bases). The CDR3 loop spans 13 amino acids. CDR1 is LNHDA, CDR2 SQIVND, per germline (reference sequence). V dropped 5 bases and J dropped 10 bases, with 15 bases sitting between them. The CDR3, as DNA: TGTGCCAGTAGTCCACAGGGATTGGGGGAGCAGTTCTTC. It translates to CASSPQGLGEQFF.

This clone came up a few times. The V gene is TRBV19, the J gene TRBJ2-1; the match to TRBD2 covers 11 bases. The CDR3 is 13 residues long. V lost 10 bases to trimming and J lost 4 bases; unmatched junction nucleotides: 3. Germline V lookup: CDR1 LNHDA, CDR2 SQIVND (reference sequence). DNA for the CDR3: TGTGCCACTAGCGGGGGGTCTTACAATGAGCAGTTCTTC. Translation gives CATSGGSYNEQFF.

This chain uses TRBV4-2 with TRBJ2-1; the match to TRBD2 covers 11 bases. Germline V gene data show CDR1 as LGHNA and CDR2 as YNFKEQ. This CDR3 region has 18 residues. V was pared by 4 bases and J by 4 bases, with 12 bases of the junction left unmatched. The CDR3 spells CASSLIIPTSGKYNEQFF. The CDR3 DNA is TGTGCCAGCAGCCTCATAATTCCGACTAGCGGGAAATACAATGAGCAGTTCTTC.

CDR3 DNA: TGTGCCAGCTCTTTGATTCTGACAGGGGCGGAAGAGCAGTACTTC. Its protein is CASSLILTGAEEQYF. The J gene is TRBJ2-7, the V gene TRBV25-1; 8 bases match TRBD1. V shed 8 bases and J 7 bases; nucleotides not matched to a gene: 16. The CDR3 has 15 amino acids. CDR1 is MGHDK and CDR2 is SYGVNS in the germline V gene.

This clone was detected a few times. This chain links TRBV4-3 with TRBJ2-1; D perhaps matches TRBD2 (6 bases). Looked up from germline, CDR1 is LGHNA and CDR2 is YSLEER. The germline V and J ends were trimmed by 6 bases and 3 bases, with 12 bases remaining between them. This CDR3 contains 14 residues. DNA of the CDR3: TGCGCCAGCAGTAACGGAGGGGTCTACAATGAGCAGTTCTTC. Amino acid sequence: CASSNGGVYNEQFF.

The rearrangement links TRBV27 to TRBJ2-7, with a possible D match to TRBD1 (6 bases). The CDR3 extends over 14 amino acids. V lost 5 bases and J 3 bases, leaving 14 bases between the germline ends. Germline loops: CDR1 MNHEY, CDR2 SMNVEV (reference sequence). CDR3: CASSRTGLSYEQYF. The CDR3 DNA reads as TGTGCCAGCAGTCGAACAGGGTTGAGCTACGAGCAGTACTTC.

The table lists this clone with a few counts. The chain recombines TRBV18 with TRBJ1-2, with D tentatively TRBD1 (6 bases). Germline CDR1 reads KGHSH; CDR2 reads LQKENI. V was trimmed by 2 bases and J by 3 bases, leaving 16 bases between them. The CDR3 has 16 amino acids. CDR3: CASSPEMIRGYYGYTF. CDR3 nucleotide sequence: TGTGCCAGCTCACCAGAAATGATTAGGGGGTACTATGGCTACACCTTC.

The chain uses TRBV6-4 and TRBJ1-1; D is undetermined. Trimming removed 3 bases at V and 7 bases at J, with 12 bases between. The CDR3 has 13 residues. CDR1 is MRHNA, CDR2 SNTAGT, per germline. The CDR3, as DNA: TGTGCCAGCAGTGATCAGACGGGTAGTGAAGCTTTCTTT. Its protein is CASSDQTGSEAFF.

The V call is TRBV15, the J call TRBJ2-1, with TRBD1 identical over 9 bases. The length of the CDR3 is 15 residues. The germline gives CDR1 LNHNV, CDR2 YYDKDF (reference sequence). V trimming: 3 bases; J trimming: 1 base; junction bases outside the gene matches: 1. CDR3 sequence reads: CATSRDRGSYNEQFF. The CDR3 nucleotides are TGTGCCACCAGCAGGGACAGGGGATCCTACAATGAGCAGTTCTTC. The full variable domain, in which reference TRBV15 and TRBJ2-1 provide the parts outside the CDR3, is DAMVIQNPRYQVTQFGKPVTLSCSQTLNHNVMYWYQQKSSQAPKLLFHYYDKDFNNEADTPDNFQSRRPNTSFCFLDIRSPGLGDTAMYLCATSRDRGSYNEQFFGPGTRLTVL.

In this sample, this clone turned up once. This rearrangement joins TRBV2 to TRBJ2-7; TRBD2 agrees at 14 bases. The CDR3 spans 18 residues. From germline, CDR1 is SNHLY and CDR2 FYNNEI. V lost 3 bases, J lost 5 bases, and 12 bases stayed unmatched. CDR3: CASSERLTSGRAFHEQYF. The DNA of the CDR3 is TGTGCCAGCAGTGAGAGGTTGACTAGCGGGAGGGCCTTCCACGAGCAGTACTTC.

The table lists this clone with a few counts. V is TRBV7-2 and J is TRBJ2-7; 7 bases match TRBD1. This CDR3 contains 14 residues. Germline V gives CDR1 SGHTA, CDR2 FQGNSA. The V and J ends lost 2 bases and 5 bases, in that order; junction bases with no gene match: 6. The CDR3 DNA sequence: TGTGCCAGCAGCTTAAGGGACAGTGGACACGAGCAGTACTTC. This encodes CASSLRDSGHEQYF.